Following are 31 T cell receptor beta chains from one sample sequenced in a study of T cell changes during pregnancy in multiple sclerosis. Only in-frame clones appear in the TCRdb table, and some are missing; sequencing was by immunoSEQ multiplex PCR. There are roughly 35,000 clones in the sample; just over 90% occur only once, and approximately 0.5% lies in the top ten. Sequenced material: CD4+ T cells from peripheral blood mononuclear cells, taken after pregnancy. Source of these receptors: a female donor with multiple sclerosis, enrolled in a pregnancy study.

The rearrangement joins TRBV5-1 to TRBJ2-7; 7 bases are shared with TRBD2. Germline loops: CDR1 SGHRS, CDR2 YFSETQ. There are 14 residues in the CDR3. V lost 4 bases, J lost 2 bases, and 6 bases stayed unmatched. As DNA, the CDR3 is TGCGCCAGCAGCAAAGCGGGGCGTACCTACGAGCAGTACTTC. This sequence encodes CASSKAGRTYEQYF.

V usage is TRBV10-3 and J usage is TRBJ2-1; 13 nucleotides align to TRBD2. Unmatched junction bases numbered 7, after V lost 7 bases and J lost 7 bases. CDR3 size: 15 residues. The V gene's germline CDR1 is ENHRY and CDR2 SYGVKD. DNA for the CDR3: TGTGCCATCAATTCGCCGACTAGCGGGGGGAATGAGCAGTTCTTC. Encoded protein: CAINSPTSGGNEQFF.

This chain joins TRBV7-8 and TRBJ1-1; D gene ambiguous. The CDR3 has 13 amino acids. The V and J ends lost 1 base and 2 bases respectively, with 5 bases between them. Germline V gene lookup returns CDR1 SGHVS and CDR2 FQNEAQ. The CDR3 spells CASSLVVNTEAFF. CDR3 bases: TGTGCCAGCAGCTTAGTAGTTAACACTGAAGCTTTCTTT.

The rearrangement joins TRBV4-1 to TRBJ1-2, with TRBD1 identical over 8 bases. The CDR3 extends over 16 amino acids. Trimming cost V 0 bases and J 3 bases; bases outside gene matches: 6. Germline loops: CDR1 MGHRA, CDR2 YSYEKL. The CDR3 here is CASSQDPGGDYYGYTF. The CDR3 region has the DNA TGCGCCAGCAGCCAAGATCCAGGGGGCGATTACTATGGCTACACCTTC.

The CDR3 spells CASSSDSLNYGYTF. As DNA, the CDR3 is TGTGCCAGCAGCTCGGACAGCCTTAACTATGGCTACACCTTC. The chain is built from TRBV7-2 and TRBJ1-2, with D possibly TRBD1 on 6 matching bases. Germline CDR1 reads SGHTA; CDR2 reads FQGNSA. This CDR3 spans 14 amino acids. Trimming took off 4 bases at V and 1 base at J, with 10 bases between the two ends.

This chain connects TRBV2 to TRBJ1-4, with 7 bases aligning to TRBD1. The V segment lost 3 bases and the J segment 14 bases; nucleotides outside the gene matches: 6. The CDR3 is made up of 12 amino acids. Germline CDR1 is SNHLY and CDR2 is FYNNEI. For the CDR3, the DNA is TGTGCCAGCAGTGAGACAGGGATTCGGCTGTTTTTT. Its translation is CASSETGIRLFF.

Written as DNA, the CDR3 is TGCAGCGTTCTTGGGACAGGGAGAAGGAATGAGCAGTTCTTC. Protein sequence: CSVLGTGRRNEQFF. This chain links TRBV29-1 with TRBJ2-1; TRBD1 matches 9 bases. The germline V gene encodes CDR1 SQVTM and CDR2 ANQGSEA. CDR3 length equals 14 residues. V trimming: 5 bases; J trimming: 7 bases; junction bases outside the gene matches: 9.

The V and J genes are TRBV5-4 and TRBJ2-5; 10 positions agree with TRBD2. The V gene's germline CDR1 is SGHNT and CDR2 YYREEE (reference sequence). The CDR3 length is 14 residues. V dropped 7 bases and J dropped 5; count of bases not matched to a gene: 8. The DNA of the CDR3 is TGTGCCAGCTCGACCCCGACTAGCGGGGAGACCCAGTACTTC. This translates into CASSTPTSGETQYF.

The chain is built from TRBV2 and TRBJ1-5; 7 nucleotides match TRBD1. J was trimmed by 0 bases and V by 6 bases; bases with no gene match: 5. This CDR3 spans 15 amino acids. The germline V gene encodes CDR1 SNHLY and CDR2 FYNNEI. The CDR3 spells CASRLTGYSNQPQHF. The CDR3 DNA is TGTGCCAGCAGGCTGACAGGGTATAGCAATCAGCCCCAGCATTTT.

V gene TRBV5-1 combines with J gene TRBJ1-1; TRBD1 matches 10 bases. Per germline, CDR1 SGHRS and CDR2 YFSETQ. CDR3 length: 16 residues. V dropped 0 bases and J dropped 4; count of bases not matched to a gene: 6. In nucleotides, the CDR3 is TGCGCCAGCAGCTTGGGACAGGGGGCTTTTCGCACTGAAGCTTTCTTT. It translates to CASSLGQGAFRTEAFF.

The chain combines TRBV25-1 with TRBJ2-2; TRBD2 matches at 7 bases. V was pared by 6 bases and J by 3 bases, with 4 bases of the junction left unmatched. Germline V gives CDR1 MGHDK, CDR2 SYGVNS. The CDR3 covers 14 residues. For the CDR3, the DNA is TGTGCCAGCAGGACGGCGGGAGACACCGGGGAGCTGTTTTTT. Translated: CASRTAGDTGELFF.

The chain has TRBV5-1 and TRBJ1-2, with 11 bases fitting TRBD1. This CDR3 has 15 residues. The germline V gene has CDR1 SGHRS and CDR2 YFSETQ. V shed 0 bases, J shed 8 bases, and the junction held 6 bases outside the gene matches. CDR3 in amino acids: CASSLEGQGAGGYTF. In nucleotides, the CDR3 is TGCGCCAGCAGCTTGGAAGGACAGGGGGCCGGAGGCTACACCTTC.

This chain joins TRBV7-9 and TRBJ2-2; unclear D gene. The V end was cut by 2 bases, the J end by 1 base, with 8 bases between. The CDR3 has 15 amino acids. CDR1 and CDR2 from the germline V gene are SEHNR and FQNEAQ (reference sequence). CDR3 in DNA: TGTGCCAGCAGCTTACCTCAACAGAACACCGGGGAGCTGTTTTTT. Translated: CASSLPQQNTGELFF.

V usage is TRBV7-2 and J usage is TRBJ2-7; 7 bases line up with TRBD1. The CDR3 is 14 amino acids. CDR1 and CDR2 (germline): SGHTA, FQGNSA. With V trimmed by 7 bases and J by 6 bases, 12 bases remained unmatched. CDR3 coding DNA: TGTGCCAGCATCCTCGACAGGGTTTCGAGCGAGCAGTACTTC. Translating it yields CASILDRVSSEQYF.

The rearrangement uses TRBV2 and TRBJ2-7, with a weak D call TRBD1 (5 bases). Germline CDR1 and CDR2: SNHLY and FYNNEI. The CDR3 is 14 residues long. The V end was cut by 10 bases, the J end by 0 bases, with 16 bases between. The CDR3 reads CANNNQGASYEQYF. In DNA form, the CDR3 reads TGTGCCAACAACAATCAAGGGGCCTCCTACGAGCAGTACTTC.

The CDR3 sequence: CASSVVASGTGELFF. The CDR3 nucleotides are TGTGCCAGCAGCGTAGTGGCTAGCGGGACCGGGGAGCTGTTTTTT. The chain recombines TRBV9 with TRBJ2-2; 8 nucleotides match TRBD2. The CDR3 has 15 amino acids. V lost 0 bases, J lost 5 bases, and 3 bases stayed unmatched. Germline CDR1 SGDLS, CDR2 YYNGEE. Using reference TRBV9 and TRBJ2-2 for the parts outside the CDR3, the full variable domain is DSGVTQTPKHLITATGQRVTLRCSPRSGDLSVYWYQQSLDQGLQFLIQYYNGEERAKGNILERFSAQQFPDLHSELNLSSLELGDSALYFCASSVVASGTGELFFGEGSRLTVL.

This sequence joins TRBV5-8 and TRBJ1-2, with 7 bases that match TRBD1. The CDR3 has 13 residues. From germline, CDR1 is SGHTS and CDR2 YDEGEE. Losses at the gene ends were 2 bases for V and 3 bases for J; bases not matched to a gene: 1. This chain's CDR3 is CASSLDRDYGYTF. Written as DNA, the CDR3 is TGTGCCAGCAGCTTAGACAGGGACTATGGCTACACCTTC.

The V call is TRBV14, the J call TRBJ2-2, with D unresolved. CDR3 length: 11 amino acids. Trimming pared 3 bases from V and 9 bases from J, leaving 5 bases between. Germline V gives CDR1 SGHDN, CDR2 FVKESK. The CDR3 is CASSQYRELFF. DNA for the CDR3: TGTGCCAGCAGCCAGTATAGGGAGCTGTTTTTT.

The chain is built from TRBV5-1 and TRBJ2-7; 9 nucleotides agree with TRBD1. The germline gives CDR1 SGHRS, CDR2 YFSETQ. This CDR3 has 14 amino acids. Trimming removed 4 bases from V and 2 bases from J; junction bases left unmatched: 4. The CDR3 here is CASSPRQGAYEQYF. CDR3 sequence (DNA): TGCGCCAGCAGCCCTAGACAGGGGGCCTACGAGCAGTACTTC. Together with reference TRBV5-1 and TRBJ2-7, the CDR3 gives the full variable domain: KAGVTQTPRYLIKTRGQQVTLSCSPISGHRSVSWYQQTPGQGLQFLFEYFSETQRNKGNFPGRFSGRQFSNSRSEMNVSTLELGDSALYLCASSPRQGAYEQYFGPGTRLTVT.

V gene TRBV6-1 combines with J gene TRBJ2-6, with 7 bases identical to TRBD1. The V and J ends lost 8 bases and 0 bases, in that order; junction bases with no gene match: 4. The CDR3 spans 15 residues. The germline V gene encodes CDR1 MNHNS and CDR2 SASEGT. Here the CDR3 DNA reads TGTGCCAGCCATTGGGACAGCTCTGGGGCCAACGTCCTGACTTTC. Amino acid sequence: CASHWDSSGANVLTF.

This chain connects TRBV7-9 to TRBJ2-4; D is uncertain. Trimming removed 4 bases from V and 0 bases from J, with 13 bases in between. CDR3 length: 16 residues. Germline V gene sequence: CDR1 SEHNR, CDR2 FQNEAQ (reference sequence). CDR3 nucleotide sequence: TGTGCCAGCAGCTCACAGCCTACACTAGCCAAAAACATTCAGTACTTC. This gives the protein CASSSQPTLAKNIQYF.

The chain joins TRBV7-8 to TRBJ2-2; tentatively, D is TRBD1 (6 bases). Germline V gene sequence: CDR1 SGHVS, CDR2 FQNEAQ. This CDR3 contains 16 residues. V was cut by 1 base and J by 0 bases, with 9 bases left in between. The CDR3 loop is CASSLGYRANTGELFF. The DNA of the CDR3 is TGTGCCAGCAGCTTAGGGTACAGGGCGAACACCGGGGAGCTGTTTTTT.

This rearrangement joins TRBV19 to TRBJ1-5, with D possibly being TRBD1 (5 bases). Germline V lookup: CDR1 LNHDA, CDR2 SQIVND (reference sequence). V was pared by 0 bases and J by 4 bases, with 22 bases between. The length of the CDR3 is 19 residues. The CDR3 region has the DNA TGTGCCAGTAGTATAGATCGAGGAGGGGCGAATAACGGAAATCAGCCCCAGCATTTT. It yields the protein CASSIDRGGANNGNQPQHF. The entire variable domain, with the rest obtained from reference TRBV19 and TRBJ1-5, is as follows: DGGITQSPKYLFRKEGQNVTLSCEQNLNHDAMYWYRQDPGQGLRLIYYSQIVNDFQKGDIAEGYSVSREKKESFPLTVTSAQKNPTAFYLCASSIDRGGANNGNQPQHFGDGTRLSIL.

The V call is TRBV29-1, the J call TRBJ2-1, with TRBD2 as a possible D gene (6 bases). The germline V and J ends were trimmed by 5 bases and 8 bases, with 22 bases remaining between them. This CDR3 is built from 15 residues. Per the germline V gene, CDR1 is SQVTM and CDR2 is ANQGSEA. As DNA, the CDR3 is TGCAGCGTTAGGGAGGCGGCAGACCGACGGGATGAGCAGTTCTTC. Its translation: CSVREAADRRDEQFF.

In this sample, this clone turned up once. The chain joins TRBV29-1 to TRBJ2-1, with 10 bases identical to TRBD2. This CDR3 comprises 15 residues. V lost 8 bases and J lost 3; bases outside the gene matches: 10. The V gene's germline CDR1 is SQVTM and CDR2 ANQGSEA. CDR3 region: CSRTSGLLGYNEQFF. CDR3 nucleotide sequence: TGCAGCAGGACTAGCGGCCTATTGGGCTACAATGAGCAGTTCTTC.

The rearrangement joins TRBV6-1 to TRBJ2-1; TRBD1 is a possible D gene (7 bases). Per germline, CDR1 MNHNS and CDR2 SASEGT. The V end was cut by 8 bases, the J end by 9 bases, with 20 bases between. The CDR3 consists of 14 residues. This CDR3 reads CASALLMQGGEQFF. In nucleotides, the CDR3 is TGTGCCAGCGCGCTCTTAATGCAGGGGGGTGAGCAGTTCTTC.

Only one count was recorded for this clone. The DNA of the CDR3 is TGCGCCAGCAGCTTGGATGGGACAGGAGTAGAGAAACTGTTTTTT. Translation gives CASSLDGTGVEKLFF. V usage is TRBV5-1 and J usage is TRBJ1-4; TRBD1 agrees at 8 bases. Per germline, CDR1 SGHRS and CDR2 YFSETQ. With 0 bases clipped from V and 11 bases from J, the junction kept 9 bases outside the gene matches. The CDR3 has 15 amino acids. Complete variable domain (other parts from reference TRBV5-1 and TRBJ1-4): KAGVTQTPRYLIKTRGQQVTLSCSPISGHRSVSWYQQTPGQGLQFLFEYFSETQRNKGNFPGRFSGRQFSNSRSEMNVSTLELGDSALYLCASSLDGTGVEKLFFGSGTQLSVL.

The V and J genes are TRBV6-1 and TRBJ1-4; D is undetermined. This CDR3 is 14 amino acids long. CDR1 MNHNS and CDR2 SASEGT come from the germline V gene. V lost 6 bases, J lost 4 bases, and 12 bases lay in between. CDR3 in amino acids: CASSGRGSNEKLFF. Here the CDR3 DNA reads TGTGCCAGCAGCGGTCGAGGCAGTAATGAAAAACTGTTTTTT.

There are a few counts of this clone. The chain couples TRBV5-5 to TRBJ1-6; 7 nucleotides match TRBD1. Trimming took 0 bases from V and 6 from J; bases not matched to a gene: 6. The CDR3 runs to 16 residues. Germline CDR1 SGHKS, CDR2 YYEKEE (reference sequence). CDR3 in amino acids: CASSLGHRGGNSPLHF. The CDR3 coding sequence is TGTGCCAGCAGCTTGGGGCACAGGGGTGGTAATTCACCCCTCCACTTT.

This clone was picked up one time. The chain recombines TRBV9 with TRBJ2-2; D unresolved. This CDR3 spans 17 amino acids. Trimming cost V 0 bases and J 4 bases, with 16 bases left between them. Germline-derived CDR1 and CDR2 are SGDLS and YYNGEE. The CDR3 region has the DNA TGTGCCAGCAGCGTAGGCAAAATAGCTTACTCCACCGGGGAGCTGTTTTTT. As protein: CASSVGKIAYSTGELFF.

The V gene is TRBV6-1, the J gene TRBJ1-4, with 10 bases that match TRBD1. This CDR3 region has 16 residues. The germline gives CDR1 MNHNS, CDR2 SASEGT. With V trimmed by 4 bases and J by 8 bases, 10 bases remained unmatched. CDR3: CASSVRSDRGDEKLFF. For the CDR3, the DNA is TGTGCCAGCAGTGTCCGATCGGACAGGGGGGACGAAAAACTGTTTTTT.